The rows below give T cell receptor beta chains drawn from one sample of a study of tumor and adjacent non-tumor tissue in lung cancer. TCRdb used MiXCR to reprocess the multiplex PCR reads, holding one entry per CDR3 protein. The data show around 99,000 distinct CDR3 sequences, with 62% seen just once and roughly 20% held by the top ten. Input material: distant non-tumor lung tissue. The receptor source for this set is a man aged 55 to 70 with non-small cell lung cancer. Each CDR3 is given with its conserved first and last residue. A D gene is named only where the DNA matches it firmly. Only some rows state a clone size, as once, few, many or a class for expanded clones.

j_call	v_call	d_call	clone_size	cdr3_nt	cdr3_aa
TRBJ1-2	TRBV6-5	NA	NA	TGTGCCAGCAGTCTCCAGGGAGGGGACTATGGCTACACCTTC	CASSLQGGDYGYTF
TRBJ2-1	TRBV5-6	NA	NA	TGTGCCAGCAGATCAACAGGGAGGAATGGGCAGCTCTTC	CASRSTGRNGQLF
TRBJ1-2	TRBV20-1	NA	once	TGCAGTGTTAGAGTGGCGGGGATCTATGGCTACACCTTC	CSVRVAGIYGYTF
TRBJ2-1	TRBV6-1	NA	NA	TGTGCCAGCAGTGGGGGGATAGGGGAATCCGATGAGGAGTTCTTC	CASSGGIGESDEEFF
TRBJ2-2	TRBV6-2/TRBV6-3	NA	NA	TGTACCAGCGGCCATCCCACCGGGGAGCTGTTTTTT	CTSGHPTGELFF
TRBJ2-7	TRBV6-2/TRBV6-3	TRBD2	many	TGTGCCAGCAGTTACCTCGCCGGGGCGGGAGGCTACGAGCAGTACTTC	CASSYLAGAGGYEQYF
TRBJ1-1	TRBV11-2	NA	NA	TGTGCCAGCAGACCCGTGAGACTTAGAAGGAACCAGAATACTGAAGCTTTCTTT	CASRPVRLRRNQNTEAFF
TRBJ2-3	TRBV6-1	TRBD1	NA	TGTGCCAACTGTGGCCGGGACAGGGTGCCATATACGCAGTATTTT	CANCGRDRVPYTQYF
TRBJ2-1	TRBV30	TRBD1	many	TGTGCCTGGGACCCCGGGACAGGGCTCTTCTTC	CAWDPGTGLFF
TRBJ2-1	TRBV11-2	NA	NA	TGTGCCAGCAGCTTAGATTCCTGCAATGAGCAGTTCTTC	CASSLDSCNEQFF
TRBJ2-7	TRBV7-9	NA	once	TGTGCAAGCAGCTCCGATCGGATAAGTCCCTACGAGCGGTACTTC	CASSSDRISPYERYF
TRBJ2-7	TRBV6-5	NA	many	TGTGCCAGCAGTTCCCACTTGGGACGGAGCTCCTACGAGCAGTACTTC	CASSSHLGRSSYEQYF
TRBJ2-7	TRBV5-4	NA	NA	TGTGCCAGCAGCATCTCAGGGGGGCACGAGCAGTACTTC	CASSISGGHEQYF
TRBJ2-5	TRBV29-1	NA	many	TGCAGCGAAGGGTCCGGGTACTTC	CSEGSGYF
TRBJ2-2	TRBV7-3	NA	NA	TGTGCCAGCAGCTCCAAAGGTTGGGACACCGGGGAGCTGTTTTTT	CASSSKGWDTGELFF
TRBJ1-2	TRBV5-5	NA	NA	TGTGCCAGTAGCTTGGAATCCGGAAGCTATGGCTACACCTTC	CASSLESGSYGYTF
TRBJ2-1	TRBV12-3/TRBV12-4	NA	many	TGTGCCAGCAGGCCGGGACCACAGACGTATGATGAGCAGTTCTTC	CASRPGPQTYDEQFF
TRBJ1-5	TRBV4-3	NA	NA	TGCACCAGCAGCCAAAACGAAGGGGGGAATCAGCCCCAGCATTTT	CTSSQNEGGNQPQHF
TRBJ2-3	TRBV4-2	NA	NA	TGTGTCAGCAGCCAAGGGGCTAGCCCTAACACAGATACGCAGTATTTT	CVSSQGASPNTDTQYF
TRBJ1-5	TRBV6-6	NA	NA	TGTGCCAGCAGTTACGGGAGGGTTGACAATCGGCCCCAGCACTTT	CASSYGRVDNRPQHF
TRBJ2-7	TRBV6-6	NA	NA	TGTGCCAGCAGTTACTTAGGAGCCCGGGCCAGGAGGGAAAACGAGCAGTACTTC	CASSYLGARARRENEQYF
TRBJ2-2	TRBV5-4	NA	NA	TGTGCCAGTTGGACAGCGTCCACCGGGGAGCTGTTTTTT	CASWTASTGELFF
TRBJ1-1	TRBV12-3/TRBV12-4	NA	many	TGTGCCAGCAGACCCGATGGGGGGCGTATCGAAGCTTTCTTT	CASRPDGGRIEAFF
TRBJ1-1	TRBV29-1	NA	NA	NA	CSSSGPATEASF
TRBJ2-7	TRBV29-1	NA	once	TGCAGCGGCCATGTCGGGGAAAGTTACAATGAGCAGTACTTC	CSGHVGESYNEQYF
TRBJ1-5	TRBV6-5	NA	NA	TGTTCCAGTAGTTCCAGGGGAGGGAATCAGCCCCAGCATTTT	CSSSSRGGNQPQHF
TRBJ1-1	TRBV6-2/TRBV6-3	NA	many	TGTGCCAGCAGTCCTTGGAGGGCCGAGGTGACGAACACTGAAGCTTTCTTT	CASSPWRAEVTNTEAFF
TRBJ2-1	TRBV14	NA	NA	TGTGCCAGCAGCCGACTGAGGGCTGAGCAGTTCTTC	CASSRLRAEQFF
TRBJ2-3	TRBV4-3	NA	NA	TGCGCCAGCAGCCAATATGTGGGTAGCACAGATATGCAGTATTTT	CASSQYVGSTDMQYF
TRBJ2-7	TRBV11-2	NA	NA	TGTACCAGCAGCTTAGAAGGGGCTAAATCCGAGCAGTACTTC	CTSSLEGAKSEQYF
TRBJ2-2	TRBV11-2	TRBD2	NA	TGTGCCAGCAGTGCTACCCACTGCGGGAGGGCCAGTAACACCGGGGAGCTGTTTTTT	CASSATHCGRASNTGELFF
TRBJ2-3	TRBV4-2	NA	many	TGTGCCAGCAGCCGAGGAGGGTCAGATACGCAGTATTTT	CASSRGGSDTQYF
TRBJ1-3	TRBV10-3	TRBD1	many	TGTGCCATCAGTCAAGCCGGGACAGCTGGAAACACCATATATTTT	CAISQAGTAGNTIYF
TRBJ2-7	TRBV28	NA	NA	TGTGCCAGCAATGGCAGGGCTAGCGAGCAGTACTTC	CASNGRASEQYF
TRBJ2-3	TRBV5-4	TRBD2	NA	TGTGCCAGCAGCTCAGCGGGAATTACAGATACGCAATGTTTT	CASSSAGITDTQCF
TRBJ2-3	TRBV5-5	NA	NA	TGTGCCAGTAGCTCGAACAACGGGGCCACGCAGTATTTT	CASSSNNGATQYF
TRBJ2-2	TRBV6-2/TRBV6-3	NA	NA	TGTGCCAGCGGGGCATCCCCCCCTGAGGACACTGGGGAGCTGTTTTTT	CASGASPPEDTGELFF
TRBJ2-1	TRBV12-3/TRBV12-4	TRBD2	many	TGTGCCAGCAGTTTAGTACTAGCGAACAATGAGCAGTTCTTC	CASSLVLANNEQFF
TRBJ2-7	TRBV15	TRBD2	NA	TGTACCACTCAACCGGGGACTAGCTACGAGCAGTACTTC	CTTQPGTSYEQYF
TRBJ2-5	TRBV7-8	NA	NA	TGTGCCATCAGCCCCACGAGAGGGGTCCAAGAGATCCAGTACTTC	CAISPTRGVQEIQYF